One sample yielded the 21 T cell receptor beta chains listed below, sequenced in a study of blood T cell repertoires in COVID-19. The repertoire was sequenced with immunoSEQ multiplex PCR; TCRdb's copy has only in-frame clones and lacks some. The repertoire holds some 99,000 clones, with 60% to 85% as singletons. The source material was peripheral blood. Every receptor here comes from a human donor in a cohort sampled during active or convalescent COVID-19.

This clone came up once. V is TRBV21-1 and J is TRBJ2-1; TRBD2, the table's D call, was not compared with the DNA. TRBV21-1 counts as a pseudogene. CDR3 size: 19 residues. The CDR3 nucleotides read TGTGCCAGCAGCAAAGTTGGGGACCTGCCAGCGGGCGAGTCCAATGAGCAGTTCTTC. This gives the protein CASSKVGDLPAGESNEQFF.

The V gene is TRBV29-1, the J gene TRBJ2-1; TRBD2 aligns across 11 bases. Germline CDR1 is SQVTM and CDR2 is ANQGSEA. CDR3 length: 15 amino acids. J gave up 9 bases and V 1 base, and 8 bases lay outside the gene matches. The DNA for the CDR3 is TGCAGCGTTGAAGGGCTAGCGGGAGGCAGGGGTGAGCAGTTCTTC. This translates into CSVEGLAGGRGEQFF.

There are a few counts of this clone. This chain connects TRBV4-1 to TRBJ2-5; 7 bases fit TRBD1. The V and J ends lost 5 bases and 2 bases, in that order; junction bases with no gene match: 5. The CDR3 is 14 residues long. Germline V CDR1 and CDR2: MGHRA, YSYEKL. The CDR3 region has the DNA TGCGCCAGCAGCGGTGGGACAGAACAAGAGACCCAGTACTTC. It translates to CASSGGTEQETQYF.

The V call is TRBV6-2 or TRBV6-3, the J call TRBJ1-1; 7 bases agree with TRBD1. Germline V gene lookup returns CDR1 MNHEY and CDR2 SVGEGT. This CDR3 is 16 amino acids long. Trimming removed 5 bases from V and 0 bases from J; junction bases left unmatched: 9. CDR3 nucleotide sequence: TGTGCCAGCAGTAAACACAGGGGCCTTTTGAACACTGAAGCTTTCTTT. This gives the protein CASSKHRGLLNTEAFF.

The chain joins TRBV5-1 to TRBJ1-5; 9 bases fit TRBD1. Germline V lookup: CDR1 SGHRS, CDR2 YFSETQ. The length of the CDR3 is 15 residues. V dropped 4 bases and J dropped 3; count of bases not matched to a gene: 5. The CDR3 reads CASSLGTGTNQPQHF. As DNA, the CDR3 is TGCGCCAGCAGCCTGGGGACAGGGACCAATCAGCCCCAGCATTTT.

This clone was observed a handful of times. The chain links TRBV19 to TRBJ2-1, with D possibly matching TRBD1 (5 bases). The V and J ends lost 3 bases and 3 bases respectively, with 12 bases between them. The CDR3 has 15 residues. CDR1 LNHDA and CDR2 SQIVND come from the germline V gene (reference sequence). The CDR3: CASSISWGVYNEQFF. CDR3 nucleotides: TGTGCCAGTAGTATTTCTTGGGGCGTCTACAATGAGCAGTTCTTC.

V gene TRBV24-1 combines with J gene TRBJ2-2, with a possible D match to TRBD1 (6 bases). Germline assignment: CDR1 KGHDR and CDR2 SFDVKD. V was cut by 5 bases and J by 6 bases, with 9 bases left in between. The CDR3 sequence is 13 residues long. The CDR3 loop reads CATSGPGAGELFF. Here the CDR3 DNA reads TGTGCCACCAGTGGTCCAGGGGCCGGGGAGCTGTTTTTT.

This clone has only one observation. The chain is built from TRBV5-1 and TRBJ2-3, with D possibly TRBD2 on 6 matching bases. Germline CDR1 reads SGHRS; CDR2 reads YFSETQ. The germline V and J ends were trimmed by 1 base and 5 bases, with 14 bases remaining between them. The CDR3 spans 15 residues. The CDR3 sequence: CASSLYPGAVDTQYF. In nucleotides, the CDR3 is TGCGCCAGCAGCTTGTATCCGGGAGCGGTAGATACGCAGTATTTT. Filled out from reference TRBV5-1 and TRBJ2-3, the complete variable domain reads KAGVTQTPRYLIKTRGQQVTLSCSPISGHRSVSWYQQTPGQGLQFLFEYFSETQRNKGNFPGRFSGRQFSNSRSEMNVSTLELGDSALYLCASSLYPGAVDTQYFGPGTRLTVL.

The chain is built from TRBV27 and TRBJ1-6; 7 bases map to TRBD1. Germline CDR1 and CDR2: MNHEY and SMNVEV (reference sequence). The trim removed 5 bases at V and 2 bases at J, leaving 9 bases unmatched. This CDR3 contains 17 residues. This chain's CDR3 is CASSQQPGTAYNSPLHF. The CDR3 DNA sequence: TGTGCCAGCAGTCAGCAGCCAGGGACAGCCTATAATTCACCCCTCCACTTT.

This clone was detected only a few times. The chain carries TRBV19 and TRBJ2-1; tentative D call: TRBD1 (6 bases). This CDR3 is 13 amino acids long. V was clipped by 4 bases and J by 10 bases, with 14 bases between them. Germline CDR1 LNHDA, CDR2 SQIVND (reference sequence). CDR3 bases: TGTGCCAGTAGTAGAAACACAGGGACCGAGCAGTTCTTC. Residues: CASSRNTGTEQFF.

The rearrangement joins TRBV7-6 to TRBJ1-1; 10 bases fit TRBD1. Germline V gene sequence: CDR1 SGHVS, CDR2 FNYEAQ. V shed 4 bases and J 0 bases; nucleotides not matched to a gene: 11. The CDR3 covers 18 residues. The CDR3 sequence: CASSSRQGAIRMNTEAFF. The CDR3 region has the DNA TGTGCCAGCAGCTCCAGACAGGGGGCAATTCGAATGAACACTGAAGCTTTCTTT.

This clone was seen only a few times. The chain combines TRBV5-4 with TRBJ1-2, with 7 bases fitting TRBD1. Trimming removed 4 bases from V and 5 bases from J; junction bases left unmatched: 5. The CDR3 is 13 residues long. Germline assignment: CDR1 SGHNT and CDR2 YYREEE (reference sequence). CDR3 DNA sequence: TGTGCCAGCAGCCCGGGACAGACATATGGCTACACCTTC. Amino acid sequence: CASSPGQTYGYTF.

This clone was seen more than once but under ten times. The V call is TRBV7-6, the J call TRBJ2-2; no firm D call. Germline V CDR1 and CDR2: SGHVS, FNYEAQ. The length of the CDR3 is 14 residues. Between the trimmed V and J ends, which lost 3 bases and 6 bases, there was a span of 11 bases. Here the CDR3 DNA reads TGTGCCAGCAGCTTCAGGTTGTTCGCCGGGGAGCTGTTTTTT. Protein: CASSFRLFAGELFF.

CDR3 sequence: CASSVSLGGAYNEQFF. CDR3 nucleotides: TGTGCCAGCAGCGTTAGTCTAGGGGGGGCCTACAATGAGCAGTTCTTC. The V and J genes are TRBV9 and TRBJ2-1, with D possibly being TRBD2 (7 bases). Germline lookup yields CDR1 SGDLS and CDR2 YYNGEE. CDR3 size: 16 residues. V was shortened by 2 bases and J by 2 bases, with 14 bases between the two germline ends.

The J gene is TRBJ1-1, the V gene TRBV5-1; D not resolved. The V and J ends lost 2 bases and 1 base respectively, with 9 bases between them. This CDR3 is built from 14 residues. Germline CDR1 reads SGHRS; CDR2 reads YFSETQ. CDR3 sequence: CASSFDPGNTEAFF. The CDR3 DNA follows: TGCGCCAGCAGCTTTGATCCGGGGAACACTGAAGCTTTCTTT.

The V call is TRBV7-6, the J call TRBJ2-1, with no clear D. Germline loops: CDR1 SGHVS, CDR2 FNYEAQ. The V end was cut by 5 bases, the J end by 3 bases, with 5 bases between. This CDR3 contains 12 residues. The CDR3 region is CASSRGYNEQFF. Written as DNA, the CDR3 is TGTGCCAGCAGCCGAGGCTACAATGAGCAGTTCTTC.

This chain links TRBV7-9 with TRBJ1-2; D might be TRBD1 (5 bases). The V end was cut by 1 base, the J end by 4 bases, with 13 bases between. The CDR3 is made up of 15 amino acids. CDR1 and CDR2 (germline): SEHNR, FQNEAQ (reference sequence). CDR3 residues: CASSLDWGELYGYTF. CDR3 in DNA: TGTGCCAGCAGCTTAGATTGGGGGGAACTCTATGGCTACACCTTC.

The V gene is TRBV19, the J gene TRBJ1-2; D call uncertain. CDR3 size: 12 residues. Germline CDR1 and CDR2: LNHDA and SQIVND (reference sequence). V was shortened by 6 bases and J by 8 bases, with 13 bases between the two germline ends. CDR3 sequence: CASSPQSGGYTF. The CDR3 coding sequence is TGTGCCAGTAGCCCCCAATCAGGCGGCTACACCTTC.

The rearrangement uses TRBV7-9 and TRBJ2-5; D may be TRBD2 (5 bases). The CDR3 consists of 13 residues. The V end was cut by 5 bases, the J end by 7 bases, with 14 bases between. Germline CDR1 is SEHNR and CDR2 is FQNEAQ (reference sequence). CDR3 sequence (DNA): TGTGCCAGCAGCAGCCAATCCCGGGGGACCCAGTACTTC. Amino acids: CASSSQSRGTQYF.

This chain links TRBV4-3 with TRBJ2-5; 10 bases are a match to TRBD2. Germline lookup yields CDR1 LGHNA and CDR2 YSLEER. The CDR3 extends over 15 amino acids. J lost 2 bases, V lost 2 bases, and 2 bases had no gene match. The CDR3 coding sequence is TGCGCCAGCAGCCAATGGACTAGCGGTCAAGAGACCCAGTACTTC. Translated, it gives CASSQWTSGQETQYF.

The chain carries TRBV7-6 and TRBJ2-2; 13 bases fit TRBD2. Germline V lookup: CDR1 SGHVS, CDR2 FNYEAQ. V shed 4 bases and J 7 bases; nucleotides not matched to a gene: 6. This CDR3 region has 16 residues. The CDR3 region is CASSSARTSGGGELFF. CDR3 DNA: TGTGCCAGCAGCTCAGCCCGGACTAGCGGGGGCGGGGAGCTGTTTTTT.